The text below deals with one T cell receptor beta chain. What it binds is unknown. This sample stems from a study of cytomegalovirus exposure and HLA in healthy donors. Overall study: Assignment to the Caucasian-associated ancestry cluster applied to approximately 80% of the approximately 370 genotyped donors. General observations from the study: The authors excluded some V segments, including TRBV6-2 and TRBV6-3, as indistinguishable. In a later analysis, productive TCRs from donors in an Asian-associated ancestry cluster reportedly carried fewer N-insertions than the cohort mean.

This donor's record omits CMV serostatus. The CDR3 covers 15 residues. Germline V CDR1 and CDR2: SQVTM, ANQGSEA. V lost 4 bases, J lost 4 bases, and 5 bases stayed unmatched. The study ran its PCR with 60 Vbeta and 13 Jbeta primers. TCRdb's table, derived via immunoSEQ multiplex PCR, lists solely in-frame clones and lacks some. The sample has about 68,000 clones; about 81% are singletons. The genes are TRBV29-1 and TRBJ2-1; 12 bases match TRBD2. Sequences were obtained from PBMCs. The TCR originated in a human donor in good health. The CDR3 DNA reads as TGCAGCGTTGGGGTGACTAGCGGGAGATACAATGAGCAGTTCTTC. It translates to CSVGVTSGRYNEQFF.